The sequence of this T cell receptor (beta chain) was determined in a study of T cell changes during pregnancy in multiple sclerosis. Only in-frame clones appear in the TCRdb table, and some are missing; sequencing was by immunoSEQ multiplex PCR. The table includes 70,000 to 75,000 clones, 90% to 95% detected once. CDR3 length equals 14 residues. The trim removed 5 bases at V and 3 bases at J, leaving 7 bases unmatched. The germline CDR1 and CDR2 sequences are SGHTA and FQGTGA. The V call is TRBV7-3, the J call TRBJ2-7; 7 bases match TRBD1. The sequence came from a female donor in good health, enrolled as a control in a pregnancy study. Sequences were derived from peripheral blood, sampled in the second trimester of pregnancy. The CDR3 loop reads CASSPGQIYYEQYF. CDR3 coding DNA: TGTGCCAGCAGCCCGGGACAGATATACTACGAGCAGTACTTC. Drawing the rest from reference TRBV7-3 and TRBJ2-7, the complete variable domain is GAGVSQTPSNKVTEKGKYVELRCDPISGHTALYWYRQSLGQGPEFLIYFQGTGAADDSGLPNDRFFAVRPEGSVSTLKIQRTERGDSAVYLCASSPGQIYYEQYFGPGTRLTVT.